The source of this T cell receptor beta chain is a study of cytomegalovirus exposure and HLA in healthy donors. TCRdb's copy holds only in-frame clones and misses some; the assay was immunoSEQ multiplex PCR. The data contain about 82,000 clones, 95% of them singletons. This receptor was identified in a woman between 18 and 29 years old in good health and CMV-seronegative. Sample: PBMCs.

As DNA, the CDR3 is TGTGCCAGCAGCCCCGAGAGGGATGGGACTGAAGCTTTCTTT. It is translated as CASSPERDGTEAFF. The chain uses TRBV5-6 and TRBJ1-1; D gene unclear. Germline-derived CDR1 and CDR2 are SGHDT and YYEEEE. The CDR3 has 14 residues. The V end was cut by 4 bases, the J end by 5 bases, with 15 bases between.